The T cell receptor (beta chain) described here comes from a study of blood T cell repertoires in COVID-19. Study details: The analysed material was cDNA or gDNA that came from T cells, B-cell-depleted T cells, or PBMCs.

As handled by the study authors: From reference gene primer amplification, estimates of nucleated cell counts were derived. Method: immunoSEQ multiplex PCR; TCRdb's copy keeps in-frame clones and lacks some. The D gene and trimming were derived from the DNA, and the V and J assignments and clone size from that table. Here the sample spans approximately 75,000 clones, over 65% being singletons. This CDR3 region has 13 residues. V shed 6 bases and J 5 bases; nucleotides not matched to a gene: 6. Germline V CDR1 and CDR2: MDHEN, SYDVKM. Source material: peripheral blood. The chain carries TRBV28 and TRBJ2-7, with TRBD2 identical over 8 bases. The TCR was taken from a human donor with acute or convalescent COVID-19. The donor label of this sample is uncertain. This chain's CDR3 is CASSAGGVDEQYF. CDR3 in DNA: TGTGCCAGCAGCGCCGGGGGGGTGGACGAGCAGTACTTC. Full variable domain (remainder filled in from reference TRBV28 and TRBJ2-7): DVKVTQSSRYLVKRTGEKVFLECVQDMDHENMFWYRQDPGLGLRLIYFSYDVKMKEKGDIPEGYSVSREKKERFSLILESASTNQTSMYLCASSAGGVDEQYFGPGTRLTVT.